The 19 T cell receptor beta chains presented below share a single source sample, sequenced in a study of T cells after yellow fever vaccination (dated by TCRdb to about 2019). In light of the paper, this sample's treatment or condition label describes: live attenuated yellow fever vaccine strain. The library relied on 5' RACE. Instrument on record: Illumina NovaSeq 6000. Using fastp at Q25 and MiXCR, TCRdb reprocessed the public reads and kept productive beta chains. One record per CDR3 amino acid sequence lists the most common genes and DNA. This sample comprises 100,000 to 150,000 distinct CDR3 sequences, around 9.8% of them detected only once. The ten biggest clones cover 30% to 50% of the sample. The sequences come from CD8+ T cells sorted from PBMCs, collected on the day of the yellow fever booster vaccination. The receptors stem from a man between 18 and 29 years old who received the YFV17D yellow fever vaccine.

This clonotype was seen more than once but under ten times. The chain's CDR3 is CASSTSGVSYNEQFF. DNA of the CDR3: TGTGCCAGTAGTACCTCAGGGGTCTCCTACAATGAGCAGTTCTTC. V gene TRBV19 combines with J gene TRBJ2-1; possibly TRBD1 for D (6 bases). CDR3 length: 15 residues. The germline V gene encodes CDR1 LNHDA and CDR2 SQIVND (reference sequence). The ends were cut back, 4 bases at V and 0 bases at J, with 10 bases in the middle.

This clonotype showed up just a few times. The CDR3 here is CASSFGAGPGSEQYF. The DNA for the CDR3 is TGTGCCAGCAGTTTTGGAGCAGGCCCGGGGAGTGAGCAGTACTTC. The chain links TRBV27 to TRBJ2-7; TRBD2 is a possible D gene (5 bases). Trimming removed 3 bases from V and 7 bases from J, with 19 bases in between. The CDR3 is 15 amino acids. Germline-derived CDR1 and CDR2 are MNHEY and SMNVEV (reference sequence).

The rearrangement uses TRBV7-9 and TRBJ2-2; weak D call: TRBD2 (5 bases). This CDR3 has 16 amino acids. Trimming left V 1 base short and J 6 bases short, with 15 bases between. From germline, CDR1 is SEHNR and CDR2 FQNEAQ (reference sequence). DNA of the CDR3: TGTGCCAGCAGCTTAGACGCGGGTCGGTACTCCGGGGAGCTGTTTTTT. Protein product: CASSLDAGRYSGELFF.

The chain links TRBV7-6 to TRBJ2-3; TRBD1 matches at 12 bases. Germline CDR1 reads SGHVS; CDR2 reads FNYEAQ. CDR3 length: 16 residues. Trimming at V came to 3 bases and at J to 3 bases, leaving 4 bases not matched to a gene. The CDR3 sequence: CASSFGTGGFTDTQYF. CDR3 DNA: TGTGCCAGCAGCTTCGGGACAGGGGGCTTTACAGATACGCAGTATTTT.

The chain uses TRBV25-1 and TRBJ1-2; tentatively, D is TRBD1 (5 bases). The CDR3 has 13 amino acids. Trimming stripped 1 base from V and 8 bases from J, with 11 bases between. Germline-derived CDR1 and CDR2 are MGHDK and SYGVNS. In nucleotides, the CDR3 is TGTGCCAGCAGTGAATCCGACAGCTTCGGCTACACCTTC. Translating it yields CASSESDSFGYTF.

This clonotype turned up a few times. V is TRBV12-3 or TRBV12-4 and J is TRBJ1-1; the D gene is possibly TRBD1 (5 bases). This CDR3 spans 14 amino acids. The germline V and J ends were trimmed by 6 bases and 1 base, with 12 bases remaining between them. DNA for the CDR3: TGTGCCAGCAGCCCATTCACAGGGAACACTGAAGCTTTCTTT. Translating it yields CASSPFTGNTEAFF.

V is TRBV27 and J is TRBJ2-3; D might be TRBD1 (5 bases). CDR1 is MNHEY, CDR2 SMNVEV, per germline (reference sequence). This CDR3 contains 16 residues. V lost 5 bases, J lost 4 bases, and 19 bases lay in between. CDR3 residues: CASSRLQAIGSDTQYF. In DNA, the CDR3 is TGTGCCAGCAGTCGGTTACAGGCCATAGGGTCAGATACGCAGTATTTT.

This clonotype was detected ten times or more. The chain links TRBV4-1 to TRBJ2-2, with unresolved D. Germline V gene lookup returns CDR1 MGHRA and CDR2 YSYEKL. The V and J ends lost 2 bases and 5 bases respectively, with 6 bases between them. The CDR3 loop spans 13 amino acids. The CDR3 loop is CASSQTDTGELFF. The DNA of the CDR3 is TGCGCCAGCAGCCAAACCGATACCGGGGAGCTGTTTTTT.

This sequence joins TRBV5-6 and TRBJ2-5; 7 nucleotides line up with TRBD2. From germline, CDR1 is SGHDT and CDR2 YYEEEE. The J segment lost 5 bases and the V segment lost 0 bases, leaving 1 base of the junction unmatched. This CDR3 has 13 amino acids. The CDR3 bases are TGTGCCAGCAGCTTGGTGGGGGGGGAGACCCAGTACTTC. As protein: CASSLVGGETQYF.

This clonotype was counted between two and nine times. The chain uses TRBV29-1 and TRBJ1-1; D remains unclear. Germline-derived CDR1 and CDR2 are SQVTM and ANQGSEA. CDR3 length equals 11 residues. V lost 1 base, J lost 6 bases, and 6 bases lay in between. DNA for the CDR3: TGCAGCGTTGAAGGGATGGCTGAAGCTTTCTTT. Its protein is CSVEGMAEAFF.

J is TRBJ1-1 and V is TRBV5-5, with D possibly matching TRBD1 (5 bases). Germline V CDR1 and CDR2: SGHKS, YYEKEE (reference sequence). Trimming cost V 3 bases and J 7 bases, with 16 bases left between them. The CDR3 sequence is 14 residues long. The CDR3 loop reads CASSSPLGAGEAFF. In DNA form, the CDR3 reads TGTGCCAGCAGCTCCCCGTTAGGGGCTGGTGAAGCTTTCTTT.

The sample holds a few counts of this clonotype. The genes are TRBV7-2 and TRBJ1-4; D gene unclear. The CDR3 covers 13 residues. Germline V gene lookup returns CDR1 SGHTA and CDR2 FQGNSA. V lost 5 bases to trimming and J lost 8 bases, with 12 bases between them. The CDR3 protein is CASSPLGGEKLFF. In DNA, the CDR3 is TGTGCCAGCAGCCCCTTGGGTGGGGAAAAACTGTTTTTT.

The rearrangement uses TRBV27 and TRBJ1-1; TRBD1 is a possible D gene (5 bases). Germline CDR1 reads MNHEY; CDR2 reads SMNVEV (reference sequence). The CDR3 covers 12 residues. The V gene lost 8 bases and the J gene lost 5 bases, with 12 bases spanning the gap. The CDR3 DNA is TGTGCCAGCGCACATGGGGGGACTGAAGCTTTCTTT. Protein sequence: CASAHGGTEAFF.

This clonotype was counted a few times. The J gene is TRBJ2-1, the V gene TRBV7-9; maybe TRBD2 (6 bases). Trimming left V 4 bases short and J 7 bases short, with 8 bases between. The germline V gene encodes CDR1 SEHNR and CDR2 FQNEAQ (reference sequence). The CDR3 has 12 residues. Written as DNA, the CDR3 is TGTGCCAGCAGCTGGGACTTTAATGAGCAGTTCTTC. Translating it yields CASSWDFNEQFF.

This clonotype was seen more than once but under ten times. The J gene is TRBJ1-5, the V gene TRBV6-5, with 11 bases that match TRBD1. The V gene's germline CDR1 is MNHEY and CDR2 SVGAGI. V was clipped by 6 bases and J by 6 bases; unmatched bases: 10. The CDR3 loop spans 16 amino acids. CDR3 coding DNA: TGTGCCAGCAGGCCGGGACAGGGGGTTGATTTTCAGCCCCAGCATTTT. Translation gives CASRPGQGVDFQPQHF.

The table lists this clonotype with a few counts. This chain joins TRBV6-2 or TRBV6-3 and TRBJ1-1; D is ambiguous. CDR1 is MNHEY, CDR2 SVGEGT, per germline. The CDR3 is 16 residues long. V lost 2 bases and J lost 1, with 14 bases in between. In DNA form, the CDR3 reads TGTGCCAGCAGTTACCCATCCTGGGCGGAGAACACTGAAGCTTTCTTT. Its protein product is CASSYPSWAENTEAFF.

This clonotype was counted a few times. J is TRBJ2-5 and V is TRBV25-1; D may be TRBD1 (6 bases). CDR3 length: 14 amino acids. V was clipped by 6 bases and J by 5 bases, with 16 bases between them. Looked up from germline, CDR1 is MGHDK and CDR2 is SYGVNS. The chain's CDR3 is CASRSPGAGETQYF. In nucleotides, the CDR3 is TGTGCCAGCAGAAGCCCAGGGGCAGGGGAGACCCAGTACTTC.

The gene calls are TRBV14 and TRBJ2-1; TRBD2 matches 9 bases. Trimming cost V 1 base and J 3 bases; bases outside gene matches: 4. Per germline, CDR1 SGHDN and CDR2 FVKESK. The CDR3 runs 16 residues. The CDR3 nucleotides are TGTGCCAGCAGCCAAGTCGCGGGGGGGCTCTACAATGAGCAGTTCTTC. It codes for CASSQVAGGLYNEQFF.

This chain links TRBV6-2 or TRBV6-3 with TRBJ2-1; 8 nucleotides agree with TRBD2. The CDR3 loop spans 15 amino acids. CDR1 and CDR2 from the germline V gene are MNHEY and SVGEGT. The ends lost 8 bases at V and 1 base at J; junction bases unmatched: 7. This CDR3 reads CASDRGGRSYNEQFF. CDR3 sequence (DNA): TGTGCCAGCGACCGGGGGGGTCGGTCCTACAATGAGCAGTTCTTC.